This TCR beta chain was sequenced in a study of blood T cell repertoires in COVID-19. About the study: Samples of COVID-19 (acute and convalescent) were obtained from the United States, Italy and Spain. Sources were T cells, B-cell-depleted T cells, or PBMCs; the material itself was cDNA or gDNA.

Under the authors' procedure: Reference gene primer amplification yielded estimated nucleated cell counts. Here immunoSEQ multiplex PCR was the method, and the copy in TCRdb shows in-frame clones only, minus some. V and J calls and clone size come straight from that table; D and trimming were deduced from the DNA. Of about 260,000 clones detected, roughly 79% appear once; the ten largest clones hold over 1.5%. This clone was recorded a few times. There are 16 residues in the CDR3. Germline loops: CDR1 SGHTA, CDR2 FQGNSA. Trimming took 1 base from V and 0 from J, leaving 10 bases between them. The source of this sequence is a woman of 80 years or more with acute or convalescent COVID-19. The rearrangement links TRBV7-2 to TRBJ1-5; the D gene is possibly TRBD1 (5 bases). The specimen was peripheral blood. CDR3 amino acids: CASSLGQIDSNQPQHF. In DNA form, the CDR3 reads TGTGCCAGCAGCTTAGGACAGATCGATAGCAATCAGCCCCAGCATTTT.